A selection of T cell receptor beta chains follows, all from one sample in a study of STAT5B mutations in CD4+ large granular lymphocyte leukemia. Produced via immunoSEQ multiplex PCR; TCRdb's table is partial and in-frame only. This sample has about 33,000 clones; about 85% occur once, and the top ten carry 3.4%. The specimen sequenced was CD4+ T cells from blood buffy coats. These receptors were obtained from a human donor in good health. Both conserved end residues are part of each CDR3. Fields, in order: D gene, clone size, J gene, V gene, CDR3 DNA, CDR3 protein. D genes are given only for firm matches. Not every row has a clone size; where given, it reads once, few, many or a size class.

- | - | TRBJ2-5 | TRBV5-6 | TGTGCCAGCAGCTTGGTCGCTACCCAAGAGACCCAGTACTTC | CASSLVATQETQYF
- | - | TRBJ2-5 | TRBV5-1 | TGCGCCAGCAGCTTGGTGGCTGATCAAGAGACCCAGTACTTC | CASSLVADQETQYF
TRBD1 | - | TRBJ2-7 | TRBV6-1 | TGTGCCATACTTACCGGGACAGGAGTCGAGCAGTACTTC | CAILTGTGVEQYF
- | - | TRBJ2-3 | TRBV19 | TGTGCCAGTAGTTTCTCCGGACTACCTAGCGCGGGGTCAAATACGCAGTATTTT | CASSFSGLPSAGSNTQYF
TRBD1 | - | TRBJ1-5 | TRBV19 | TGTGCCAGTAGGGACAGGGGCCAGCCCCAGCATTTT | CASRDRGQPQHF
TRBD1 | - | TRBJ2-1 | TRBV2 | TGTGCCAGCAGTGGACAGGGGGCTTACAATGAGCAGTTCTTC | CASSGQGAYNEQFF
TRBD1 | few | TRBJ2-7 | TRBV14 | TGTGCCAGCAGCCGGTTCAGGGGGCAGTTCGAGCAGTACTTC | CASSRFRGQFEQYF
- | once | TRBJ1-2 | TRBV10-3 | TGTGCCATCAGTGAGTCAAGAGGCTACACCTTC | CAISESRGYTF
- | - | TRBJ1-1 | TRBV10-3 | TGTGCCATCAGGGTAAACAGGGACACTGAAGCTTTCTTT | CAIRVNRDTEAFF
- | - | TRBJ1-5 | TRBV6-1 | TGTGCCAGCACCCCGACAGTCTATCAGCCCCAGCATTTT | CASTPTVYQPQHF
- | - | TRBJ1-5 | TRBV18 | TGTGCCAGCTCACCATCGGGACATAATCAGCCCCAGCATTTT | CASSPSGHNQPQHF
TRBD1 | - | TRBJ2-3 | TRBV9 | TGTGCCAGCAGCGCACAGGGGGACACAGATACGCAGTATTTT | CASSAQGDTDTQYF
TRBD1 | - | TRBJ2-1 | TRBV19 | TGTGCCAGTAGTATTGGGACAGGGGGCTTTTTTTCCTACAATGAGCAGTTCTTC | CASSIGTGGFFSYNEQFF
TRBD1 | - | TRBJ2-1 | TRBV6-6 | TGTGCCAGTCTGAGAGGGACAGGGGTTTGGGAGCAGTTCTTC | CASLRGTGVWEQFF
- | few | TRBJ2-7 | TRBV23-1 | TGCGCCAGCAGTCGCCCGGACACCAATTTC | CASSRPDTNF
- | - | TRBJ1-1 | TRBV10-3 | TGTGCCATCAGGTTGGACACTTTGAACACTGAAGCTTTCTTT | CAIRLDTLNTEAFF
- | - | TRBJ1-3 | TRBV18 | TGTGCCAGCTCACCGGGGGGCCTCTCTGGAAACACCATATATTTT | CASSPGGLSGNTIYF
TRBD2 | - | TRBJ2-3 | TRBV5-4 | TGTGCCAGCAGCTTCCCGGGAGGGCCGACAGATACGCAGTATTTT | CASSFPGGPTDTQYF
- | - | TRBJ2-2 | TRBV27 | TGTGCCAGCAGTTTACGGCTAAAGGGGACCGGGGAGCTGTTTTTT | CASSLRLKGTGELFF